These 26 T cell receptor beta chains were sequenced from one sample in a study of T cell repertoires and HLA-DP antigens. Using immunoSEQ multiplex PCR, the repertoire was profiled, and TCRdb retains in-frame clones only, with some absent. The table has about 73,000 clones, over 75% seen once. Their recognized antigens are unknown. The sample comprised CD4+ T cells from PBMCs. Every receptor here comes from a man aged 60 to 69 in good health and CMV-seronegative.

This chain links TRBV28 with TRBJ1-6, with a tentative D call TRBD1 (5 bases). CDR1 is MDHEN and CDR2 is SYDVKM in the germline V gene. The V end was cut by 9 bases, the J end by 6 bases, with 12 bases between. CDR3 length equals 13 residues. CDR3 nucleotides: TGTGCCAGTTTTCCTCAGGGTAATTCACCCCTCCACTTT. It encodes CASFPQGNSPLHF. The whole variable domain, remainder taken from reference TRBV28 and TRBJ1-6, is DVKVTQSSRYLVKRTGEKVFLECVQDMDHENMFWYRQDPGLGLRLIYFSYDVKMKEKGDIPEGYSVSREKKERFSLILESASTNQTSMYLCASFPQGNSPLHFGNGTRLTVT.

The J gene is TRBJ1-5, the V gene TRBV2, with unresolved D. CDR1 and CDR2 (germline): SNHLY, FYNNEI. V lost 5 bases, J lost 3 bases, and 5 bases lay in between. The CDR3 extends over 12 amino acids. The CDR3 is CASSSVNQPQHF. The DNA of the CDR3 is TGTGCCAGCAGTTCCGTCAATCAGCCCCAGCATTTT.

This chain connects TRBV4-1 to TRBJ1-3; no clear D gene. Germline V gives CDR1 MGHRA, CDR2 YSYEKL. The CDR3 is 14 residues long. V lost 1 base to trimming and J lost 8 bases, with 12 bases between them. For the CDR3, the DNA is TGCGCCAGCAGCCAAGGGACGGGCCGGGACACCATATATTTT. Amino acids: CASSQGTGRDTIYF.

The V gene is TRBV5-1, the J gene TRBJ1-6, with 7 positions matching TRBD1. V shed 5 bases, J shed 5 bases, and the junction held 7 bases outside the gene matches. Germline CDR1 and CDR2: SGHRS and YFSETQ. The length of the CDR3 is 15 residues. This CDR3 is CASRHRGLDNSPLHF. CDR3 DNA sequence: TGCGCCAGCAGACACAGGGGTTTAGATAATTCACCCCTCCACTTT.

This clone was seen a few times. The V call is TRBV28, the J call TRBJ1-1; 8 bases fit TRBD1. The trim removed 6 bases at V and 0 bases at J, leaving 3 bases unmatched. The length of the CDR3 is 14 residues. The germline CDR1 and CDR2 sequences are MDHEN and SYDVKM. The CDR3 DNA sequence: TGTGCCAGCAGAGGACAGGGATTGAACACTGAAGCTTTCTTT. Its protein product is CASRGQGLNTEAFF.

The V call is TRBV30, the J call TRBJ2-5; 8 bases map to TRBD1. In germline, CDR1 is GTSNPN, CDR2 SVGIG (reference sequence). After removal of 4 bases from V and 7 bases from J, the junction contained 17 bases not matched to a gene. The CDR3 totals 16 residues. CDR3 coding DNA: TGTGCCTGGACCTTTAAGCAGGGGGCCGGCTTGGGGACCCAGTACTTC. Protein product: CAWTFKQGAGLGTQYF.

With regard to this clone: Other DNA sequences from this sample encode an identical CDR3 as well. The rearrangement uses TRBV7-2 and TRBJ2-1; 9 nucleotides agree with TRBD2. The CDR3 is 15 residues long. Trimming removed 5 bases from V and 3 bases from J; junction bases left unmatched: 5. Germline assignment: CDR1 SGHTA and CDR2 FQGNSA. CDR3 sequence (DNA): TGTGCCAGCAGCCTTAGCGGGGGCCTCTACAATGAGCAGTTCTTC. It encodes CASSLSGGLYNEQFF.

This chain connects TRBV7-7 to TRBJ2-5; maybe TRBD2 (5 bases). Deletions cut 5 bases from V and 1 base from J, with 8 bases between. In germline, CDR1 is SSHAT, CDR2 FNYEAQ (reference sequence). The CDR3 loop spans 13 amino acids. CDR3 loop: CASSPDFQETQYF. As DNA, the CDR3 is TGTGCCAGCAGCCCGGACTTCCAAGAGACCCAGTACTTC.

This clone was observed once. The gene calls are TRBV14 and TRBJ2-5; D unclear. This CDR3 has 12 residues. V was trimmed by 1 base and J by 13 bases, leaving 13 bases between them. Germline-derived CDR1 and CDR2 are SGHDN and FVKESK. The CDR3 loop reads CASSQGVGKVYF. The CDR3 DNA sequence: TGTGCCAGCAGCCAAGGTGTGGGCAAGGTGTACTTC.

The J gene is TRBJ2-4, the V gene TRBV18, with D possibly being TRBD1 (5 bases). The ends were cut back, 0 bases at V and 1 base at J, with 10 bases in the middle. CDR3 size: 16 residues. The V gene's germline CDR1 is KGHSH and CDR2 LQKENI. Written as DNA, the CDR3 is TGTGCCAGCTCACCACCCAGGGTTGGGGCCAAAAACATTCAGTACTTC. This sequence encodes CASSPPRVGAKNIQYF.

The V and J genes are TRBV7-2 and TRBJ1-6; 11 nucleotides agree with TRBD1. CDR3 size: 19 residues. Trimming at V came to 6 bases and at J to 3 bases, leaving 13 bases not matched to a gene. Germline values: CDR1 SGHTA, CDR2 FQGNSA. The CDR3 nucleotides read TGTGCCAGCAGGGACAGGGGGCCAAACCATTACCTCTATAATTCACCCCTCCACTTT. As protein: CASRDRGPNHYLYNSPLHF.

This clone has a handful of counts. The chain combines TRBV2 with TRBJ1-3; D gene unclear. CDR3 size: 12 residues. CDR1 and CDR2 (germline): SNHLY, FYNNEI. Trimming took off 4 bases at V and 4 bases at J, with 5 bases between the two ends. Written as DNA, the CDR3 is TGTGCCAGCAGTGGACCGGGAAACACCATATATTTT. Translation gives CASSGPGNTIYF.

Details on this clone: Other DNA sequences in the sample encode the same CDR3. This chain links TRBV11-2 with TRBJ1-3, with TRBD1 identical over 7 bases. V lost 6 bases to trimming and J lost 0 bases; unmatched junction nucleotides: 5. Germline V gene data show CDR1 as SGHAT and CDR2 as FQNNGV. This CDR3 region has 15 residues. The CDR3 bases are TGTGCCAGCAGTGGGGGGACAGTCTCTGGAAACACCATATATTTT. Translating gives CASSGGTVSGNTIYF. Together with reference TRBV11-2 and TRBJ1-3, the CDR3 gives the full variable domain: EAGVAQSPRYKIIEKRQSVAFWCNPISGHATLYWYQQILGQGPKLLIQFQNNGVVDDSQLPKDRFSAERLKGVDSTLKIQPAKLEDSAVYLCASSGGTVSGNTIYFGEGSWLTVV.

V gene TRBV19 combines with J gene TRBJ1-3; D is uncertain. V dropped 3 bases and J dropped 2 bases, with 5 bases sitting between them. CDR1 and CDR2 from the germline V gene are LNHDA and SQIVND (reference sequence). The CDR3 spans 13 residues. The CDR3 sequence: CASSIGPGNTIYF. CDR3 nucleotide sequence: TGTGCCAGTAGTATCGGCCCTGGAAACACCATATATTTT.

This chain joins TRBV18 and TRBJ2-7; 7 positions match TRBD1. The J segment lost 0 bases and the V segment lost 2 bases, leaving 4 bases of the junction unmatched. Germline V gives CDR1 KGHSH, CDR2 LQKENI. This CDR3 is built from 15 residues. The CDR3 DNA is TGTGCCAGCTCACCAAGGGGGCCCCTCTCCTACGAGCAGTACTTC. This encodes CASSPRGPLSYEQYF.

This clone was counted only a few times. As DNA, the CDR3 is TGTGCCACCAGCGGTGGGCCGGACGAAAAACTGTTTTTT. It is translated as CATSGGPDEKLFF. The chain uses TRBV15 and TRBJ1-4; D remains ambiguous. Germline CDR1 LNHNV, CDR2 YYDKDF (reference sequence). The CDR3 sequence is 13 residues long. V was pared by 5 bases and J by 8 bases, with 12 bases between.

This chain links TRBV7-2 with TRBJ2-6; 7 bases are a match to TRBD2. With V trimmed by 2 bases and J by 0 bases, 4 bases remained unmatched. Per germline, CDR1 SGHTA and CDR2 FQGNSA. This CDR3 region has 17 residues. The CDR3 region is CASSLFAGASGANVLTF. The CDR3 coding sequence is TGTGCCAGCAGCTTATTCGCGGGAGCCTCTGGGGCCAACGTCCTGACTTTC. Using reference TRBV7-2 and TRBJ2-6 for the parts outside the CDR3, the full variable domain is GAGVSQSPSNKVTEKGKDVELRCDPISGHTALYWYRQSLGQGLEFLIYFQGNSAPDKSGLPSDRFSAERTGGSVSTLTIQRTQQEDSAVYLCASSLFAGASGANVLTFGAGSRLTVL.

The chain recombines TRBV4-2 with TRBJ2-7, with D perhaps matching TRBD2 (5 bases). With 4 bases removed from V and 0 bases from J, the gap between germline ends came to 22 bases. This CDR3 contains 18 residues. Germline assignment: CDR1 LGHNA and CDR2 YNFKEQ. DNA of the CDR3: TGTGCCAGCAGCCCCTGGGCGTTTAGCAGCGGTAGCTCCTACGAGCAGTACGTC. Translating gives CASSPWAFSSGSSYEQYV.

This clone was recorded only once. The chain carries TRBV30 and TRBJ1-6; 8 bases match TRBD1. The CDR3 totals 14 residues. The ends lost 5 bases at V and 6 bases at J; junction bases unmatched: 6. The germline V gene encodes CDR1 GTSNPN and CDR2 SVGIG (reference sequence). CDR3 bases: TGTGCCTGGGGCCCGGGACAGGCTAATTCACCCCTCCACTTT. Its protein is CAWGPGQANSPLHF.

The V call is TRBV7-8, the J call TRBJ1-3; D is undetermined. This CDR3 is built from 15 residues. Trimming cost V 1 base and J 9 bases, with 16 bases left between them. The germline V gene has CDR1 SGHVS and CDR2 FQNEAQ. The CDR3 DNA reads as TGTGCCAGCAGCTTAGTAACCGGTACTGGCGGCACCATATATTTT. Translation gives CASSLVTGTGGTIYF.

The rearrangement joins TRBV10-1 to TRBJ2-5, with D possibly matching TRBD1 (6 bases). Germline lookup yields CDR1 WNHNN and CDR2 SYGVQD (reference sequence). This CDR3 has 14 residues. Between the trimmed V and J ends, which lost 9 bases and 5 bases, there was a span of 19 bases. The CDR3 spells CASRDTDPRETQYF. CDR3 DNA sequence: TGCGCCAGTCGGGACACTGATCCTCGGGAGACCCAGTACTTC.

Comments on this clone: With a much larger clone just one base away, this may be a read error. The chain links TRBV7-4 to TRBJ2-7; perhaps TRBD1 as D (5 bases). Germline values: CDR1 SGHVT, CDR2 SQSDAQ. Trimming left V 2 bases short and J 2 bases short, with 10 bases between. The CDR3 extends over 14 amino acids. The CDR3 DNA follows: TGTGCCAGCAGCTTACCCAGGGTCCCCTACGAGCAGTACTTC. This encodes CASSLPRVPYEQYF.

This rearrangement joins TRBV6-1 to TRBJ2-5, with unresolved D. The germline CDR1 and CDR2 sequences are MNHNS and SASEGT. The CDR3 is 16 amino acids. V was shortened by 4 bases and J by 5 bases, with 20 bases between the two germline ends. This CDR3 reads CASSGNAPDLGETQYF. DNA of the CDR3: TGTGCCAGCAGTGGAAACGCACCCGACCTCGGGGAGACCCAGTACTTC.

The CDR3 loop reads CASSLQVDNEQFF. DNA of the CDR3: TGCGCCAGCAGCTTGCAGGTGGACAATGAGCAGTTCTTC. The J gene is TRBJ2-1, the V gene TRBV5-1; D ambiguous. With 1 base removed from V and 5 bases from J, the gap between germline ends came to 7 bases. The CDR3 consists of 13 residues. Germline loops: CDR1 SGHRS, CDR2 YFSETQ.

The chain has TRBV7-2 and TRBJ2-3; tentatively, D is TRBD2 (5 bases). Trimming removed 10 bases from V and 4 bases from J, with 18 bases in between. The length of the CDR3 is 14 residues. Germline CDR1 reads SGHTA; CDR2 reads FQGNSA. The CDR3 DNA is TGTGCCACCTCAAATCAAAGGACTGCAGATACGCAGTATTTT. Translated, it gives CATSNQRTADTQYF.

The V gene is TRBV28, the J gene TRBJ1-2; D unclear. CDR1 MDHEN and CDR2 SYDVKM come from the germline V gene. V was cut by 3 bases and J by 5 bases, with 16 bases left in between. The CDR3 loop spans 15 amino acids. Written as DNA, the CDR3 is TGTGCCAGCAGTTTCCCGGGATCCGGGAGGTATGGCTACACCTTC. Its translation is CASSFPGSGRYGYTF.